This T cell receptor beta chain was retrieved from a study of spatial heterogeneity in lung cancer (dated by TCRdb to between 2018 and 2020). As for the study more broadly: Beta-chain transcripts were consistently detected in greater numbers than alpha-chain transcripts, which likely reflected higher beta-chain transcript abundance. In tumor regions, TCR transcript counts showed a strong correlation with a T cell transcriptional module score from matched bulk RNA-seq. In the raw uncorrected reads, each unique combination of TCR and UMI appeared more than ten times on average. In non-small cell lung cancer, the study quantitatively compared TCR alpha and beta repertoires across several tumor regions, matched nontumor lung, and blood. Nonsynonymous mutation counts, determined by whole-exome sequencing of tumor tissue, were related to features of the TCR repertoire. Both alpha and beta chains were TCR-sequenced in a few hundred tumor regions, 64 matched nontumor lung samples and around 54 PBMC samples obtained at surgery. Findings and caveats that apply to the study as a whole: The tumor nonsynonymous mutation count correlated with the number of expanded intratumoral alpha and beta TCRs. Counts of ubiquitous and regional expanded TCRs correlated with counts of ubiquitous and regional nonsynonymous mutations, respectively. Additional single-cell paired TCR alpha and beta sequencing was considered necessary to confirm, at a functional level, the hypothesis that regional TCRs recognize regional mutations. TCR-seq coverage of tumor T cells was estimated to be only about 6.7% for alpha chains and 13% for beta chains.

This clonotype is termed medium-sized (0.01 to 0.1%). There is no known antigen for this receptor. The record has no base qualities; no much larger clone is one base away. From the cysteine through the phenylalanine, the CDR3 covers 15 amino acids. This entry keeps only the CDR3 DNA: 45 bases, framed from base 1. Trimming leaves V shorter by 3 bases and J shorter by 5 bases, with the junction holding 8 bases beyond the gene matches. The germline V gene (reference sequence) sets CDR1 to LGHDT and CDR2 to YNNKEL. The time point label on this specimen signifies: sample taken at primary tumor resection. Samples were obtained from around 72 patients with early-stage, untreated non-small cell lung cancer from the lung TRACERx cohort. TCR sequencing used whole RNA extracted from tumor and nontumor lung tissue, or from cryopreserved PBMC samples, without cell sorting. Patients were selected for TCR sequencing only if sufficient RNA was available from at least two tumor regions. Before selection, tumor and adjacent nontumor lung specimens were reviewed by a lung pathologist.

Library construction relied on 5' RACE. The sample was run on a NextSeq 500. In the TCR library protocol, a unique molecular identifier was attached to each TCR cDNA molecule so that PCR and sequencing errors could be corrected. On the authors' methods: Decombinator tools were used for TCR identification, UMI-based error correction and CDR3 extraction. Expanded TCRs were defined as those above a frequency of 2 per 1,000, corresponding to the top 1% of the tumor frequency distribution. Expanded tumor TCRs statistically deemed absent (corrected P<0.05) from at least one tumor region were classed as regional, and all other expanded tumor TCRs were classed as ubiquitous. Rényi diversity was computed with the R vegan package after subsampling each repertoire 100 times to 5,000 TCRs. To build CDR3 similarity networks, amino acid triplet string-kernel similarity was used, and CDR3s were connected when their pairwise similarity was above 0.82. TCRdb itself trimmed the public reads at Q25 with fastp, ran MiXCR and retained productive beta chains. Records with the same CDR3 protein are collapsed into one entry carrying the most frequent genes and DNA. The V and J calls were not made by the authors but by TCRdb's processing. For this sample the table gives approximately 4,300 distinct CDR3 sequences, of which about 5.5% were detected only once. Roughly 19% of the sample is taken by the ten largest.

The sequence was collected from a male donor with early-stage non-small cell lung cancer. This chain is built from TRBV3-1 and TRBJ1-2; TRBD1 aligns with 8 central bases. The starting material was lung tumor tissue, obtained at surgery. Read as DNA, the sequence is TGTGCCAGCAGCCAGGGACAGGCCGGGAAGTATGGCTACACCTTC. The encoded protein is CASSQGQAGKYGYTF.